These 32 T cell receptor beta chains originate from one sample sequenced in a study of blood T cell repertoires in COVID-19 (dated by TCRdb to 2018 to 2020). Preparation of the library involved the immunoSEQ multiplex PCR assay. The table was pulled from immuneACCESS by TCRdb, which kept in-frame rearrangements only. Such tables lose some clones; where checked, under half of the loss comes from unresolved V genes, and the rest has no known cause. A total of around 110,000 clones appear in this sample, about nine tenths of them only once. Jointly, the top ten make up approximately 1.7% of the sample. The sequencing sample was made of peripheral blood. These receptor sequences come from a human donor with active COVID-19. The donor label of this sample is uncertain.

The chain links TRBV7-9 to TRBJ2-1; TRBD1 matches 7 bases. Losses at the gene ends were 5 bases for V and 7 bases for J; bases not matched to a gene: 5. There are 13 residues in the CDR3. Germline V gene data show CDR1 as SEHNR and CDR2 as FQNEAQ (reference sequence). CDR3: CASSKTGVNEQFF. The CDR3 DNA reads TGTGCCAGCAGCAAAACAGGGGTAAATGAGCAGTTCTTC.

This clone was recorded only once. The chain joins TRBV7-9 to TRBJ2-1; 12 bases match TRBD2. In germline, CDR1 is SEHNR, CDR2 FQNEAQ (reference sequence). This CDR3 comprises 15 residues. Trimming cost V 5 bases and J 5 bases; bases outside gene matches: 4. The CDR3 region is CASSPRTSGDNEQFF. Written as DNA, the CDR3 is TGTGCCAGCAGCCCGAGGACTAGCGGGGACAATGAGCAGTTCTTC.

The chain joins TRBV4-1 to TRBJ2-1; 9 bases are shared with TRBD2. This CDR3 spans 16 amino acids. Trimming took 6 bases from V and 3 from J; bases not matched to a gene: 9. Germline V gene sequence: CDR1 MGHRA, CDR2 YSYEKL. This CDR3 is CASSRNIAGVYNEQFF. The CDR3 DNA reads TGCGCCAGCAGTCGAAATATAGCGGGGGTCTACAATGAGCAGTTCTTC.

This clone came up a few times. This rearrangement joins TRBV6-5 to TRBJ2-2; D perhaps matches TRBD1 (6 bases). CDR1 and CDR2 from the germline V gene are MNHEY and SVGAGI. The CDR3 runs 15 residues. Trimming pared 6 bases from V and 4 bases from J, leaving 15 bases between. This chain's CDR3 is CASRERTGITGELFF. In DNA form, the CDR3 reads TGTGCCAGCAGAGAGAGAACAGGGATCACCGGGGAGCTGTTTTTT.

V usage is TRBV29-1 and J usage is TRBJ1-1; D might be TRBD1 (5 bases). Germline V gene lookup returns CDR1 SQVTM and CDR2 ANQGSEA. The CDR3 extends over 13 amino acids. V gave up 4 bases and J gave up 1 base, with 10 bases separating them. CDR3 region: CSVAGISNTEAFF. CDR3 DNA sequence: TGCAGCGTTGCAGGGATATCGAACACTGAAGCTTTCTTT. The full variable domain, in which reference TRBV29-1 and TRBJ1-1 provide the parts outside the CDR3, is SAVISQKPSRDICQRGTSLTIQCQVDSQVTMMFWYRQQPGQSLTLIATANQGSEATYESGFVIDKFPISRPNLTFSTLTVSNMSPEDSSIYLCSVAGISNTEAFFGQGTRLTVV.

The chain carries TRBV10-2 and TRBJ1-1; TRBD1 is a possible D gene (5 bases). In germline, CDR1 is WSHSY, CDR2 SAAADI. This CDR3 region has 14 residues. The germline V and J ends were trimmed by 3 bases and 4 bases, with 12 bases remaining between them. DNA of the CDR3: TGCGCCAGCAGTGATCAGGGAGGTGTCACTGAAGCTTTCTTT. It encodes CASSDQGGVTEAFF.

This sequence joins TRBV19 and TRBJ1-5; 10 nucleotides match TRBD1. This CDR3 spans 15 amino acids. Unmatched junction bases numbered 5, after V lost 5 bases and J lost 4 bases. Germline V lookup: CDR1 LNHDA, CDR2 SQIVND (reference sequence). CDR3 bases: TGTGCCAGTAGTGGACCGGGACAGGGGAATCAGCCCCAGCATTTT. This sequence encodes CASSGPGQGNQPQHF.

CDR3 protein: CASSKAFNRGRETQYF. CDR3 coding DNA: TGTGCCAGCAGCAAAGCTTTTAACAGGGGGCGTGAGACCCAGTACTTC. This chain connects TRBV21-1 to TRBJ2-5; TRBD1, the table's D call, was not compared with the DNA. TRBV21-1 is noted as a pseudogene. The CDR3 has 16 residues.

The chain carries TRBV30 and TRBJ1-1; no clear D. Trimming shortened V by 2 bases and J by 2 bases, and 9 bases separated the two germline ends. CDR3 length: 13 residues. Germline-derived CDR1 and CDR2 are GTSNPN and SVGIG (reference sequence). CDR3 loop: CAWSIIRNTEAFF. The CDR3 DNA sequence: TGTGCCTGGAGTATAATCCGTAACACTGAAGCTTTCTTT. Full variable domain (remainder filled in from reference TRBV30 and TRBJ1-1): SQTIHQWPATLVQPVGSPLSLECTVEGTSNPNLYWYRQAAGRGLQLLFYSVGIGQISSEVPQNLSASRPQDRQFILSSKKLLLSDSGFYLCAWSIIRNTEAFFGQGTRLTVV.

CDR3 amino acids: CASSLIQGGEAFF. CDR3 in DNA: TGCGCCAGCAGCTTAATACAGGGGGGTGAAGCTTTCTTT. The chain combines TRBV5-1 with TRBJ1-1; TRBD1 matches at 8 bases. Germline lookup yields CDR1 SGHRS and CDR2 YFSETQ. The CDR3 covers 13 residues. V shed 2 bases, J shed 7 bases, and the junction held 4 bases outside the gene matches.

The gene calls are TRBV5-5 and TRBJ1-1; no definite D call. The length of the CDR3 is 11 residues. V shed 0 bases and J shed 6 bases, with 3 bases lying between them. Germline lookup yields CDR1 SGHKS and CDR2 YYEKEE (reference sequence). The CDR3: CASSLGPEAFF. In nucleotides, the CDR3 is TGTGCCAGCAGCTTGGGGCCTGAAGCTTTCTTT. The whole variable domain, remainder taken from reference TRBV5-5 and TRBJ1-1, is DAGVTQSPTHLIKTRGQQVTLRCSPISGHKSVSWYQQVLGQGPQFIFQYYEKEERGRGNFPDRFSARQFPNYSSELNVNALLLGDSALYLCASSLGPEAFFGQGTRLTVV.

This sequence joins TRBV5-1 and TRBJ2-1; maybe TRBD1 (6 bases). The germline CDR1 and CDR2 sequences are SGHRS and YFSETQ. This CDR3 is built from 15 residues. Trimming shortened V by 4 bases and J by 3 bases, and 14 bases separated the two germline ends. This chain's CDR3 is CASSVDRFDYNEQFF. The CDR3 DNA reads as TGCGCCAGCAGCGTAGACAGGTTCGACTACAATGAGCAGTTCTTC.

CDR3 residues: CASSFGQTGELFF. CDR3 DNA: TGTGCCAGCAGTTTCGGACAGACCGGGGAGCTGTTTTTT. V gene TRBV27 combines with J gene TRBJ2-2; tentative D call: TRBD1 (6 bases). The CDR3 spans 13 residues. Germline CDR1 is MNHEY and CDR2 is SMNVEV (reference sequence). V was trimmed by 3 bases and J by 5 bases, leaving 7 bases between them.

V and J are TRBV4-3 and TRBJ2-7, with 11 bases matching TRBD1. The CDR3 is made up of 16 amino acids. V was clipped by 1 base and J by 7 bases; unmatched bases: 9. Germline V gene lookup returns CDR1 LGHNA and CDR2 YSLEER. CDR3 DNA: TGCGCCAGCAGCCAAGTGGACAGGGGGCGCCGGAGGGAGCAGTACTTC. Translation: CASSQVDRGRRREQYF.

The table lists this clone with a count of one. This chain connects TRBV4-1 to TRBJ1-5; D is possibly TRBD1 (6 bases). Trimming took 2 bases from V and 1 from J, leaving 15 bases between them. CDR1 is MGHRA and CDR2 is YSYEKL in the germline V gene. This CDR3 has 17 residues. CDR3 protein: CASSQSTGPWSNQPQHF. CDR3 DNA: TGCGCCAGCAGCCAATCCACAGGGCCGTGGAGCAATCAGCCCCAGCATTTT.

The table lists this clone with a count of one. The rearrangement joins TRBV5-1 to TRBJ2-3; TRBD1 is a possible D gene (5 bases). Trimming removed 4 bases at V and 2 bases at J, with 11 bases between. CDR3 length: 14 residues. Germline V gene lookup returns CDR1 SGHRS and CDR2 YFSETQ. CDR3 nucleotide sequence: TGCGCCAGCAGCATAGGACAATACACAGATACGCAGTATTTT. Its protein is CASSIGQYTDTQYF.

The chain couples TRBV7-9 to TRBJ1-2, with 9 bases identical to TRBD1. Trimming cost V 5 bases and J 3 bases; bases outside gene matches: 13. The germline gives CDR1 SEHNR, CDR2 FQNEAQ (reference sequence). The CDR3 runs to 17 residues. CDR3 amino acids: CASSDGQGSWTDYGYTF. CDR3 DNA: TGTGCCAGCAGCGACGGACAGGGGAGCTGGACCGACTATGGCTACACCTTC. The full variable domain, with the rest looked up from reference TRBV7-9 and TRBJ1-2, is DTGVSQNPRHKITKRGQNVTFRCDPISEHNRLYWYRQTLGQGPEFLTYFQNEAQLEKSRLLSDRFSAERPKGSFSTLEIQRTEQGDSAMYLCASSDGQGSWTDYGYTFGSGTRLTVV.

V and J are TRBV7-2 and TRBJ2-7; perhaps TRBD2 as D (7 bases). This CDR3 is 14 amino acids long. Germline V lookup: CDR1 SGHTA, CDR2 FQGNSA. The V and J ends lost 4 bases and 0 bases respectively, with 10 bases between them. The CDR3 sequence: CASSSGGPSYEQYF. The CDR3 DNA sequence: TGTGCCAGCAGCTCGGGGGGCCCCTCCTACGAGCAGTACTTC.

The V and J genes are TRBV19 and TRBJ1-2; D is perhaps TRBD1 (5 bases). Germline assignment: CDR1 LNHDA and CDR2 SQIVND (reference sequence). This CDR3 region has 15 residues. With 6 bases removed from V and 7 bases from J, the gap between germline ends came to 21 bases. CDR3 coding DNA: TGTGCCAGTAGCCGGCCGGGGGGAGAGATCTCTGGCTACACCTTC. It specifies CASSRPGGEISGYTF.

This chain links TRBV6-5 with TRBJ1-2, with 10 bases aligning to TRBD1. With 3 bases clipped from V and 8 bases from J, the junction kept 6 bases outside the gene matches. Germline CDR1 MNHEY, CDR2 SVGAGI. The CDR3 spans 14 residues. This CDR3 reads CASSYTTGGRGYTF. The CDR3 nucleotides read TGTGCCAGCAGTTATACGACAGGGGGCCGCGGCTACACCTTC.

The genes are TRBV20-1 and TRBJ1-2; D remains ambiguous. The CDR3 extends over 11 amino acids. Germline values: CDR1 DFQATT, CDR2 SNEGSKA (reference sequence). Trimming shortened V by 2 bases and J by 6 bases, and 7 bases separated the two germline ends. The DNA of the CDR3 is TGCAGTGCTAGATCGGTCCATGGCTACACCTTC. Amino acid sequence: CSARSVHGYTF.

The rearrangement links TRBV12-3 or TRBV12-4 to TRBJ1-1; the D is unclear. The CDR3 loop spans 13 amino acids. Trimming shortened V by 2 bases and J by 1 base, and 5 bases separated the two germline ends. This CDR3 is CASSLNGNTEAFF. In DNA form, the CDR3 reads TGTGCCAGCAGTTTAAACGGGAACACTGAAGCTTTCTTT.

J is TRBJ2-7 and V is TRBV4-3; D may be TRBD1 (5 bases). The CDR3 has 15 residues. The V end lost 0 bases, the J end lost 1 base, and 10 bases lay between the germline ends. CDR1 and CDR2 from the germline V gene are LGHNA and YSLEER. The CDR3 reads CASSQDYTGSYEQYF. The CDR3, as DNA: TGCGCCAGCAGCCAAGATTATACAGGATCCTACGAGCAGTACTTC.

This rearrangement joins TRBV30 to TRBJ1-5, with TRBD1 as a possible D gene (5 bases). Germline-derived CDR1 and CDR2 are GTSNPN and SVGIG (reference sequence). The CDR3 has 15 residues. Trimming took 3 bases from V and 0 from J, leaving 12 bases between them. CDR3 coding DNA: TGTGCCTGGAGGGCGGCGGGGCTTAGCAATCAGCCCCAGCATTTT. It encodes CAWRAAGLSNQPQHF.

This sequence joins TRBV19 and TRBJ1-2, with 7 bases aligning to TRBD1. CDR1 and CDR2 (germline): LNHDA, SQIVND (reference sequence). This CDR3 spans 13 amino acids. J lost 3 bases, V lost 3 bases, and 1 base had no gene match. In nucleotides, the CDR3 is TGTGCCAGTAGTATGGGGACAGACTATGGCTACACCTTC. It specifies CASSMGTDYGYTF.

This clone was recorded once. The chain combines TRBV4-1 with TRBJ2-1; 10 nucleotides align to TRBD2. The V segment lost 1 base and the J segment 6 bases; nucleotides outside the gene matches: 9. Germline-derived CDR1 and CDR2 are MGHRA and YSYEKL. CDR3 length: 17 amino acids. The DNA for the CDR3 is TGCGCCAGCAGCCAAGCCGCGGAGCGGGGGGGCATCAATGAGCAGTTCTTC. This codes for CASSQAAERGGINEQFF.

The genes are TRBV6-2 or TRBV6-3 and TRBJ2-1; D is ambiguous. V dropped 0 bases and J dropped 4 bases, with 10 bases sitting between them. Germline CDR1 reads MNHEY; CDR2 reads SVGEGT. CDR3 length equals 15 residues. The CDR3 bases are TGTGCCAGCAGTTACTCGAACCAGAAGTACAATGAGCAGTTCTTC. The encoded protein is CASSYSNQKYNEQFF.

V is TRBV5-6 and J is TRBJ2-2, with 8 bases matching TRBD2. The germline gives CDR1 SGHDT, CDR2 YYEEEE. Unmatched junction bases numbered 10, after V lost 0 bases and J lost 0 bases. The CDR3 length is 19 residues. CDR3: CASSLANSRGDPNTGELFF. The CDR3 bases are TGTGCCAGCAGCTTGGCCAATTCGCGGGGGGACCCGAACACCGGGGAGCTGTTTTTT. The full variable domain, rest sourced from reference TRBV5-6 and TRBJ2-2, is DAGVTQSPTHLIKTRGQQVTLRCSPKSGHDTVSWYQQALGQGPQFIFQYYEEEERQRGNFPDRFSGHQFPNYSSELNVNALLLGDSALYLCASSLANSRGDPNTGELFFGEGSRLTVL.

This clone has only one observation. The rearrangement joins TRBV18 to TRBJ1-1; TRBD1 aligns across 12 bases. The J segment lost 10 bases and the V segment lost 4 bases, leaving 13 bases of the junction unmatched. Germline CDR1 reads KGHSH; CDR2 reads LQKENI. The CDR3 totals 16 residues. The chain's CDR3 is CASSHRSGQGATPAFF. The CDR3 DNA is TGTGCCAGCTCACACAGATCGGGACAGGGGGCTACCCCAGCTTTCTTT.

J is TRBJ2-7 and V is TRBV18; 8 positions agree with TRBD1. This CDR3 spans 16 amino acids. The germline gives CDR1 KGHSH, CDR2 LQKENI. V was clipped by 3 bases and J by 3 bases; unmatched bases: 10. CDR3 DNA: TGTGCCAGCTCACCGGACAGGGTTGGCCCTGGCTACGAGCAGTACTTC. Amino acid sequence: CASSPDRVGPGYEQYF.

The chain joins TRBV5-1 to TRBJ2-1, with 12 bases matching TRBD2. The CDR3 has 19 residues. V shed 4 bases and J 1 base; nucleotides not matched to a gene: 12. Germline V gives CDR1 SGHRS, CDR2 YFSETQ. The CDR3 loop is CASSRWASGGEVSYNEQFF. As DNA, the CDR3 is TGCGCCAGCAGCCGGTGGGCTAGCGGGGGGGAAGTGTCCTACAATGAGCAGTTCTTC.

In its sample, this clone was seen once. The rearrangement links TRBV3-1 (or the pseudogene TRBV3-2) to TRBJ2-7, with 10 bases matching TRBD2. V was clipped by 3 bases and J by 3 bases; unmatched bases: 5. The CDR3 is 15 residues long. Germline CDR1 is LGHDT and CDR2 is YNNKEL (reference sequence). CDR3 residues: CASSHGAGGIYEQYF. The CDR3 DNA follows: TGTGCCAGCAGCCACGGAGCGGGGGGGATCTACGAGCAGTACTTC.